The 16 T cell receptor beta chains listed next were all sequenced from one sample in a study of CD8+CD57+ T cells in acquired aplastic anemia. According to the study, genomic DNA was the template for TCR beta VDJ and CDR3 profiling. TCRdb re-analysed the reads in MiXCR, keeping a single row per CDR3 protein. The sample has roughly 80,000 distinct CDR3 sequences; approximately 45% are singletons. Sequences were obtained from sorted CD4+, CD8+, or CD8+CD57+ T cells (not recorded which) from PBMCs. The receptors here all came from a human donor in good health, serving as a control.

This clonotype appeared many times. V usage is TRBV6-1 and J usage is TRBJ2-7; 7 bases agree with TRBD1. V lost 7 bases, J lost 5 bases, and 11 bases stayed unmatched. Germline V lookup: CDR1 MNHNS, CDR2 SASEGT. CDR3 size: 14 residues. The CDR3 DNA reads as TGTGCCAGCACGAACAGGGGAACGCTCCACGAGCAGTACTTC. Protein: CASTNRGTLHEQYF.

V is TRBV2 and J is TRBJ2-7; TRBD1 might be the D (6 bases). This CDR3 comprises 12 residues. Germline CDR1 and CDR2: SNHLY and FYNNEI. V lost 6 bases and J 0 bases, leaving 6 bases between the germline ends. The CDR3: CASRQGSYEQYF. In DNA form, the CDR3 reads TGTGCCAGCAGACAGGGCTCCTACGAGCAGTACTTC.

This clonotype showed up many times. The V call is TRBV7-2, the J call TRBJ2-7; TRBD2 aligns across 8 bases. The germline CDR1 and CDR2 sequences are SGHTA and FQGNSA. The CDR3 covers 15 residues. Losses at the gene ends were 5 bases for V and 3 bases for J; bases not matched to a gene: 9. CDR3 DNA: TGTGCCAGCAGCCGCCCGGGGGGGGGGAACTACGAGCAGTACTTC. Its protein product is CASSRPGGGNYEQYF.

In its sample, this clonotype was seen many times. This chain uses TRBV24-1 with TRBJ1-2, with D unresolved. CDR3 length: 15 residues. V lost 2 bases and J 1 base, leaving 10 bases between the germline ends. Germline loops: CDR1 KGHDR, CDR2 SFDVKD. Here the CDR3 reads CATSDSNIDNYGYTF. The CDR3 coding sequence is TGTGCCACCAGTGATTCTAATATCGATAACTATGGCTACACCTTC.

This clonotype was counted between two and nine times. The chain couples TRBV10-3 to TRBJ1-3, with D perhaps TRBD1 (5 bases). The CDR3 runs 14 residues. Germline loops: CDR1 ENHRY, CDR2 SYGVKD. Deletions cut 4 bases from V and 3 bases from J, with 10 bases between. This CDR3 is CAISGGGSGNTIYF. The CDR3 DNA is TGTGCCATCAGTGGTGGGGGAAGTGGAAACACCATATATTTT.

The chain employs TRBV9 and TRBJ2-5; the D is unclear. CDR1 and CDR2 (germline): SGDLS, YYNGEE. Trimming pared 0 bases from V and 0 bases from J, leaving 9 bases between. The CDR3 is made up of 15 amino acids. The CDR3 reads CASSVAGRDQETQYF. The CDR3 bases are TGTGCCAGCAGCGTAGCGGGCCGTGACCAAGAGACCCAGTACTTC.

J is TRBJ1-6 and V is TRBV14, with TRBD1 identical over 7 bases. The ends lost 4 bases at V and 8 bases at J; junction bases unmatched: 8. Per germline, CDR1 SGHDN and CDR2 FVKESK. The CDR3 runs to 15 residues. The CDR3 sequence is CASSRQTGLDSPLHF. DNA of the CDR3: TGTGCCAGCAGCCGACAGACAGGGTTGGATTCACCCCTCCACTTT.

The table lists this clonotype with many counts. The chain carries TRBV30 and TRBJ2-5, with a possible D match to TRBD1 (6 bases). V was cut by 2 bases and J by 5 bases, with 9 bases left in between. Germline-derived CDR1 and CDR2 are GTSNPN and SVGIG (reference sequence). This CDR3 is 12 amino acids long. DNA of the CDR3: TGTGCCTGGAGTTCCCAGGGGGAGACCCAGTACTTC. Translated, it gives CAWSSQGETQYF.

This chain uses TRBV2 with TRBJ2-2; TRBD1 agrees at 7 bases. The V gene end was trimmed by 2 bases and the J gene end by 1 base; junction bases not matched to a gene: 4. Germline CDR1 is SNHLY and CDR2 is FYNNEI. The CDR3 runs 16 residues. The CDR3 reads CASSETPGGNTGELFF. In nucleotides, the CDR3 is TGTGCCAGCAGTGAAACCCCAGGGGGGAACACCGGGGAGCTGTTTTTT.

The chain joins TRBV7-2 to TRBJ1-5; no clear D. The V end lost 5 bases, the J end lost 5 bases, and 10 bases lay between the germline ends. In germline, CDR1 is SGHTA, CDR2 FQGNSA. The CDR3 covers 13 residues. The CDR3 DNA follows: TGTGCCAGCAGCGTAGGGCCCGATCAGCCCCAGCATTTT. Translation gives CASSVGPDQPQHF.

The chain has TRBV3-1 and TRBJ1-1, with 7 nucleotides matching TRBD1. The CDR3 covers 14 residues. Germline CDR1 and CDR2: LGHDT and YNNKEL (reference sequence). The V gene end was trimmed by 6 bases and the J gene end by 4 bases; junction bases not matched to a gene: 8. The DNA of the CDR3 is TGTGCCAGCAGAACAGGAGCAGGGGGCACTGAAGCTTTCTTT. Amino acid sequence: CASRTGAGGTEAFF.

This clonotype was seen a few times. The chain carries TRBV27 and TRBJ2-7; D remains ambiguous. CDR3 length: 13 amino acids. The germline gives CDR1 MNHEY, CDR2 SMNVEV (reference sequence). V lost 11 bases and J 3 bases, leaving 17 bases between the germline ends. The CDR3 DNA is TGTGCCTCCGCTTATGGCAACGACTACGAGCAGTACTTC. This gives the protein CASAYGNDYEQYF.

J is TRBJ2-5 and V is TRBV29-1; the D call may be TRBD1 or TRBD2 (5 bases each). With 5 bases removed from V and 2 bases from J, the gap between germline ends came to 24 bases. This CDR3 is 17 amino acids long. CDR1 and CDR2 from the germline V gene are SQVTM and ANQGSEA. The CDR3: CSVPTPGLEGVQETQYF. For the CDR3, the DNA is TGCAGCGTTCCTACCCCGGGGCTAGAGGGAGTTCAAGAGACCCAGTACTTC.

This clonotype showed up just a few times. The junction differs from germline at one of its ends, possibly a read error. The chain has TRBV4-1 and TRBJ2-3; tentatively, D is TRBD1 or TRBD2 (5 bases each). The CDR3 extends over 14 amino acids. CDR1 MGHRA and CDR2 YSYEKL come from the germline V gene. Written as DNA, the CDR3 is TGTGCCAGCAGTTTTGGGGACCACACAGATACGCAGTATTTT. Amino acid sequence: CASSFGDHTDTQYF.

This clonotype is a singleton in its sample. The chain couples TRBV7-2 to TRBJ1-2; 10 bases are a match to TRBD1. The germline V gene encodes CDR1 SGHTA and CDR2 FQGNSA. The CDR3 extends over 14 amino acids. The V segment lost 2 bases and the J segment 7 bases; nucleotides outside the gene matches: 4. CDR3 loop: CASSLSGQGVGYTF. The CDR3 DNA reads as TGTGCCAGCAGCTTATCAGGACAGGGGGTTGGCTACACCTTC.

The genes are TRBV6-1 and TRBJ2-5; no firm D call. Trimming stripped 0 bases from V and 1 base from J, with 3 bases between. The CDR3 consists of 13 residues. Germline V gives CDR1 MNHNS, CDR2 SASEGT. The CDR3 sequence: CASSEARQETQYF. The CDR3 coding sequence is TGTGCCAGCAGTGAAGCCCGCCAAGAGACCCAGTACTTC.